This T cell receptor (beta chain) was observed in a study of shared clonotypes between healthy human individuals. Overall study: CD4 naive cells filled three plates per donor, CD4 memory three, CD8 naive two and CD8 memory one.

Sequencing was performed with immunoSEQ multiplex PCR; in TCRdb, only in-frame clones are kept and a portion is missing. Found here are a few million clones, under 95% of them singletons; the top ten hold 0.3% to 0.4%. The count of this clone is one. CDR1 and CDR2 from the germline V gene are SGHTA and FQGNSA. The CDR3 is 14 residues long. The V end was cut by 7 bases, the J end by 0 bases, with 12 bases between. The V and J genes are TRBV7-2 and TRBJ1-1; D not certain. The receptor comes from a man aged 18 to 29 in good health. Some clones in this sample may be carry-over from other donors' samples. The specimen was naive CD4+ T cells from PBMCs. Subset defined: CD45RA+ positively selected. The CDR3 loop reads CASTLSPLNTEAFF. For the CDR3, the DNA is TGTGCCAGCACCCTATCCCCCCTGAACACTGAAGCTTTCTTT.